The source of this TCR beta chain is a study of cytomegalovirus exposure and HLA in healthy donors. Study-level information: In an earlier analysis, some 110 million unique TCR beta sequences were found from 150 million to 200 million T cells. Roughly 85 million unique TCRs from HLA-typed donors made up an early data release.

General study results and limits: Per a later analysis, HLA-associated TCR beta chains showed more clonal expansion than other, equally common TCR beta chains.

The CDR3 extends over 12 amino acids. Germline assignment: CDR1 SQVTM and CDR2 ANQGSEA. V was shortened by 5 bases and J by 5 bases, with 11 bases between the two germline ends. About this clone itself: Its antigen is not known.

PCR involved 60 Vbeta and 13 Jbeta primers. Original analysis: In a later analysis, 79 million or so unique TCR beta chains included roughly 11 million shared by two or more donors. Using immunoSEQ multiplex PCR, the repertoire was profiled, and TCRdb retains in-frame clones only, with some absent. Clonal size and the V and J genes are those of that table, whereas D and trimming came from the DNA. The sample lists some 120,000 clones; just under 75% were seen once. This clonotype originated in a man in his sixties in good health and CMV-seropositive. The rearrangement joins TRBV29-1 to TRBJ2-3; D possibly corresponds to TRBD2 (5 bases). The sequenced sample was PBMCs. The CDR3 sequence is CSVSLGRDTQYF. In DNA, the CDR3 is TGCAGCGTTTCACTAGGGAGAGATACGCAGTATTTT.